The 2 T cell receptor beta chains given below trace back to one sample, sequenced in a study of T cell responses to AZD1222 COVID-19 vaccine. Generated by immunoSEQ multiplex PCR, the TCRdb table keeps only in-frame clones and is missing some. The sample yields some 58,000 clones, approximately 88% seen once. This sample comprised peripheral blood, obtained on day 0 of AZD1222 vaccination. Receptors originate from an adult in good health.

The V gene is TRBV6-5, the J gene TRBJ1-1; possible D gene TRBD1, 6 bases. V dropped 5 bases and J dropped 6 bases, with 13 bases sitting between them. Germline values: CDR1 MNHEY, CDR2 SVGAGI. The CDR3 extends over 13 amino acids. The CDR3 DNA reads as TGTGCCAGCAGTCCCTACAGGGCCGCTGAAGCTTTCTTT. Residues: CASSPYRAAEAFF.

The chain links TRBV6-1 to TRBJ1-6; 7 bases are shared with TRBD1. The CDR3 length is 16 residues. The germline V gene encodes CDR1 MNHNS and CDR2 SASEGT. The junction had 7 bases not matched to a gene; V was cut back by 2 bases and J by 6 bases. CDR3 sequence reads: CASSESVGQPNSPLHF. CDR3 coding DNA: TGTGCCAGCAGTGAATCGGTGGGACAGCCTAATTCACCCCTCCACTTT.